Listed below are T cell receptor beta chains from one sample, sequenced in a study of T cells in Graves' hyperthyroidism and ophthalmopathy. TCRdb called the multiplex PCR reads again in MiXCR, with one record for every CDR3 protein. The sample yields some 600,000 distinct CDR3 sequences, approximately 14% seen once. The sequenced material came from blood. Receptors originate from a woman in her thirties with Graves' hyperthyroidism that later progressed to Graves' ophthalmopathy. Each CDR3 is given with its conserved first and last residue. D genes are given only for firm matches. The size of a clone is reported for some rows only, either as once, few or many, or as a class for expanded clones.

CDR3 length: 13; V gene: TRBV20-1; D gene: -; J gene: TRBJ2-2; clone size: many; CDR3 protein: CSAYGRETGELFF; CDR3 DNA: TGCAGTGCTTACGGCCGCGAGACCGGGGAGCTGTTTTTT
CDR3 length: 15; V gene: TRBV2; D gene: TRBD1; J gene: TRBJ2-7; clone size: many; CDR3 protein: CASSGTGAYTYEQYF; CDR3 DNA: TGTGCCAGCAGTGGGACAGGGGCATATACCTACGAGCAGTACTTC
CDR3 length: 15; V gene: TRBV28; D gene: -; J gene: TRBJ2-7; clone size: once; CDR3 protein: CASRGAGGSFYEQYF; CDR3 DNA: TGTGCCAGCCGGGGGGCCGGCGGGAGTTTCTACGAGCAGTACTTC
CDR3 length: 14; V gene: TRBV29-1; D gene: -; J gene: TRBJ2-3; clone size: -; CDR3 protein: CSVGSGQSTDTQYF; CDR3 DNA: TGCAGCGTTGGGAGTGGACAGAGCACAGATACGCAGTATTTT
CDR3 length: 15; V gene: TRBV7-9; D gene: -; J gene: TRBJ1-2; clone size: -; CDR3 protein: CASSFLKGSNYGYTF; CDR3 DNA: TGTGCCAGCAGCTTCTTAAAAGGGAGTAACTATGGCTACACCTTC
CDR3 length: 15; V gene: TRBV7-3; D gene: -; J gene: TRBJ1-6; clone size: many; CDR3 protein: CASSLRDSYNSPLHF; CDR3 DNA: TGTGCCAGCAGCTTAAGGGACTCCTATAATTCACCCCTCCACTTT
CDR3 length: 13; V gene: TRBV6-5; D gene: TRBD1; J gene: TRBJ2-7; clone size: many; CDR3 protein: CASSLRQGREQYF; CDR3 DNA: TGTGCCAGCAGTTTACGACAGGGCCGCGAGCAGTACTTC
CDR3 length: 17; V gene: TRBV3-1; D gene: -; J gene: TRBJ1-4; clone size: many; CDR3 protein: CASSQDRGDGLNEKLFF; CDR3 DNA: TGTGCCAGCAGCCAAGACCGGGGGGACGGACTTAATGAAAAACTGTTTTTT
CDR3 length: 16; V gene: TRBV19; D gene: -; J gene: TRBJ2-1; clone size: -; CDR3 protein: CASSILVAVSYNEQFF; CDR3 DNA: TGTGCCAGTAGTATATTGGTTGCGGTCTCCTACAATGAGCAGTTCTTC
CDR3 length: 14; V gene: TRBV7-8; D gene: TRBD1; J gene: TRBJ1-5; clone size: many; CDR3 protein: CASSPDRDHQPQHF; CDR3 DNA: TGTGCCAGCAGCCCAGACAGGGACCATCAGCCCCAGCATTTT
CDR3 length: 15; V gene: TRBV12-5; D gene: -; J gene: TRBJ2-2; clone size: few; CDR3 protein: CASGLKDSTTGGLFF; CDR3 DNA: TGTGCTAGTGGCCTAAAGGACAGTACCACCGGGGGGCTGTTTTTT
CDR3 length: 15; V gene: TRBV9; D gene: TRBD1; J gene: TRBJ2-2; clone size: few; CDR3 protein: CASSKLQGASGELFF; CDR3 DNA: TGTGCCAGCAGCAAATTACAGGGGGCGTCCGGGGAGCTGTTTTTT
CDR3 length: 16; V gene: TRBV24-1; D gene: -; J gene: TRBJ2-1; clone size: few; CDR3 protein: CATSDFRAGGYNEQFF; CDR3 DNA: TGTGCCACCAGTGATTTTAGGGCCGGGGGCTACAATGAGCAGTTCTTC
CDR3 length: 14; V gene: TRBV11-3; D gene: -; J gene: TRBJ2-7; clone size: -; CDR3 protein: CASSPDASLSEQYF; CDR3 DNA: TGTGCCAGCTCACCCGATGCTTCCCTTAGCGAGCAGTACTTC
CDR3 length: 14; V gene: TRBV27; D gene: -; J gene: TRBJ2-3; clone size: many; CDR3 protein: CASSSQAITDTQYF; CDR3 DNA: TGTGCCAGCAGTTCACAGGCGATCACAGATACGCAGTATTTT
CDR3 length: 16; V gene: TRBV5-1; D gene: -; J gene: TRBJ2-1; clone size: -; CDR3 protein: CASSLLADPSGNEQFF; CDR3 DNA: TGCGCCAGCAGCCTCTTGGCGGATCCATCGGGAAATGAGCAGTTCTTC
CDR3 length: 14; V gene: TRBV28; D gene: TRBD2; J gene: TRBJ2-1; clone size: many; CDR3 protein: CASRFSGSNNEQFF; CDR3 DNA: TGTGCCAGCAGATTTAGCGGGAGCAACAATGAGCAGTTCTTC
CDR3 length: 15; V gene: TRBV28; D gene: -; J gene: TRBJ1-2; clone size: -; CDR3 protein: CASSSPELQVYGYTF; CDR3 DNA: TGTGCCAGCAGTTCCCCCGAATTACAGGTTTATGGCTACACCTTC
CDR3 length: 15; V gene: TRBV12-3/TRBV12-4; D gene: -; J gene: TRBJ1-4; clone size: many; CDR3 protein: CASSFSVATNEKLFF; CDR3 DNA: TGTGCCAGCAGTTTTTCAGTTGCAACTAATGAAAAACTGTTTTTT
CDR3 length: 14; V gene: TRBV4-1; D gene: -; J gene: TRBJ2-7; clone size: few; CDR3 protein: CASSPIFGIDEQYF; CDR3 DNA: TGCGCCAGCAGCCCAATCTTTGGTATCGACGAGCAGTACTTC
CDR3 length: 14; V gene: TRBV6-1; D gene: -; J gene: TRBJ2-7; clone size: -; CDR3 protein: CASSERTWGGEQYF; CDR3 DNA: TGTGCCAGCAGTGAGAGGACATGGGGAGGCGAGCAGTACTTC
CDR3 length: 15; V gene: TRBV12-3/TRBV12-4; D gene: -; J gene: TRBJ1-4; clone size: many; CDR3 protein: CASSLGAATNEKLFF; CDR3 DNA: TGTGCCAGCAGTCTGGGGGCGGCAACTAATGAAAAACTGTTTTTT
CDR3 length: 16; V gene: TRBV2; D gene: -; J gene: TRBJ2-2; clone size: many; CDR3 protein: CASSVEGVGLAGELFF; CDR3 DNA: TGTGCCAGCAGTGTCGAAGGGGTCGGGCTCGCCGGGGAGCTGTTTTTT
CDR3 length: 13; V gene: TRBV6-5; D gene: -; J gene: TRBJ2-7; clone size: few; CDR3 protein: CASSYSKEGEQYF; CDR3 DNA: TGTGCCAGCAGTTACAGCAAGGAAGGCGAGCAGTACTTC
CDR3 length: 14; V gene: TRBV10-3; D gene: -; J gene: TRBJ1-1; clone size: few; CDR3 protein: CAISVGRMNTEAFF; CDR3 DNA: TGTGCCATCAGTGTTGGGCGGATGAACACTGAAGCTTTCTTT
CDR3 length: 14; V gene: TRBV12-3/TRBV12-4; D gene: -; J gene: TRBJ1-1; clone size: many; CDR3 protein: CASSYVSLNTEAFF; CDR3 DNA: TGTGCCAGCAGTTACGTGAGTCTGAACACTGAAGCTTTCTTT